This T cell receptor beta chain was recorded in a study of T-cell memory formation after mild COVID-19. Study observations and caveats: Nothing showed for sure that second-wave clones peaking on day 37 were SARS-CoV-2 specific. CD4+ contracting clones were found mainly in CM and EM, and CD8+ ones in EMRA.

The V end lost 6 bases, the J end lost 7 bases, and 18 bases lay between the germline ends. The CDR3 covers 14 residues. Regarding this clonotype: What it binds is unknown.

TCRdb reprocessed the 5' RACE reads with MiXCR, giving one entry per CDR3 protein. The table has roughly 150,000 distinct CDR3 sequences, roughly 14% seen once; the top ten hold approximately 14%. The sequenced sample was PBMCs or a T cell subset sorted from them (not recorded which). This clonotype originated in an adult woman who had mild COVID-19 (a few samples of this study predate the infection). Cell type and time point are not known. The gene calls are TRBV12-3 or TRBV12-4 and TRBJ1-2; D ambiguous. The CDR3 loop reads CASSHGRGAVGYTF. The DNA of the CDR3 is TGTGCCAGCAGCCATGGCCGGGGAGCGGTTGGCTACACCTTC.